The 20 T cell receptor beta chains listed next were all sequenced from one sample in a study of blood T cell repertoires in COVID-19. Here immunoSEQ multiplex PCR was the method, and the copy in TCRdb shows in-frame clones only, minus some. The table shows approximately 240,000 clones, with approximately 86% occurring only once. Material: peripheral blood. The receptor source for this set is a woman aged 25-40 years who had recovered from COVID-19.

This clone was recorded a few times. The chain employs TRBV27 and TRBJ2-2; perhaps TRBD2 as D (5 bases). CDR1 and CDR2 from the germline V gene are MNHEY and SMNVEV (reference sequence). The CDR3 extends over 16 amino acids. With 7 bases removed from V and 3 bases from J, the gap between germline ends came to 18 bases. CDR3 in amino acids: CASTGGRSGHTGELFF. CDR3 in DNA: TGTGCCAGCACCGGTGGGAGATCAGGTCACACCGGGGAGCTGTTTTTT.

The J gene is TRBJ1-4, the V gene TRBV9; D possibly corresponds to TRBD1 (5 bases). Germline-derived CDR1 and CDR2 are SGDLS and YYNGEE. Trimming pared 0 bases from V and 10 bases from J, leaving 19 bases between. This CDR3 is built from 16 residues. CDR3 nucleotide sequence: TGTGCCAGCAGCGTAGAAGCGGGGGAGCATTACGGAAAACTGTTTTTT. It specifies CASSVEAGEHYGKLFF.

The J gene is TRBJ1-1, the V gene TRBV6-5, with D unresolved. The V gene's germline CDR1 is MNHEY and CDR2 SVGAGI. V was clipped by 7 bases and J by 3 bases, with 12 bases between them. The CDR3 consists of 13 residues. CDR3 in DNA: TGTGCCAGCACCAACGTGGCCTACACTGAAGCTTTCTTT. Encoded protein: CASTNVAYTEAFF.

V gene TRBV10-2 combines with J gene TRBJ2-7, with D maybe TRBD1 (5 bases). Germline CDR1 WSHSY, CDR2 SAAADI. V was cut by 4 bases and J by 5 bases, with 12 bases left in between. CDR3 length: 13 amino acids. The CDR3 spells CASSVQGTDEQYF. CDR3 DNA: TGCGCCAGCAGTGTTCAGGGAACGGACGAGCAGTACTTC.

The table lists this clone with a count of one. The V gene is TRBV15, the J gene TRBJ1-5, with TRBD1 as a possible D gene (5 bases). Germline V gives CDR1 LNHNV, CDR2 YYDKDF (reference sequence). The CDR3 length is 13 residues. The ends were cut back, 6 bases at V and 4 bases at J, with 10 bases in the middle. Written as DNA, the CDR3 is TGTGCCACCAGTGACAGTAGGAATCAGCCCCAGCATTTT. This sequence encodes CATSDSRNQPQHF.

The sample holds one count of this clone. The chain has TRBV23-1 and TRBJ2-2, with 9 bases identical to TRBD1. TRBV23-1 is placed among ORFs of uncertain function. V lost 8 bases to trimming and J lost 2 bases; unmatched junction nucleotides: 6. The CDR3 has 15 residues. As DNA, the CDR3 is TGCGCCAGCGGGGGGACAGGGTTTAACACCGGGGAGCTGTTTTTT. Residues: CASGGTGFNTGELFF.

This clone has only a few counts. CDR3 in amino acids: CASSLGGTENSPLHF. CDR3 nucleotide sequence: TGTGCCAGCAGCTTAGGAGGGACAGAAAATTCACCCCTCCACTTT. This sequence joins TRBV7-2 and TRBJ1-6; 7 bases match TRBD1. The germline V gene encodes CDR1 SGHTA and CDR2 FQGNSA. CDR3 length: 15 amino acids. V was clipped by 1 base and J by 7 bases; unmatched bases: 4. The variable domain in full, with the rest retrieved from reference TRBV7-2 and TRBJ1-6, is GAGVSQSPSNKVTEKGKDVELRCDPISGHTALYWYRQSLGQGLEFLIYFQGNSAPDKSGLPSDRFSAERTGGSVSTLTIQRTQQEDSAVYLCASSLGGTENSPLHFGNGTRLTVT.

This chain uses TRBV6-5 with TRBJ2-7; no clear D. The CDR3 covers 11 residues. V shed 8 bases and J shed 4 bases, with 9 bases lying between them. The germline V gene has CDR1 MNHEY and CDR2 SVGAGI. The CDR3 sequence: CASQRGYEQYF. The DNA of the CDR3 is TGTGCCAGCCAACGCGGATACGAGCAGTACTTC.

The V call is TRBV18, the J call TRBJ2-5; D is ambiguous. Germline V lookup: CDR1 KGHSH, CDR2 LQKENI. Trimming stripped 4 bases from V and 4 bases from J, with 7 bases between. This CDR3 comprises 12 residues. CDR3: CASSLIRETQYF. CDR3 nucleotides: TGTGCCAGCTCACTTATCCGAGAGACCCAGTACTTC.

This clone was recorded a few times. The chain links TRBV3-1 (or the pseudogene TRBV3-2) to TRBJ2-2; 7 nucleotides match TRBD2. Germline trimming cut 4 bases from V and 4 bases from J; bases unmatched to any gene: 6. The CDR3 consists of 15 residues. Germline CDR1 reads LGHDT; CDR2 reads YNNKEL (reference sequence). The CDR3 DNA sequence: TGTGCCAGCAGCCCCCGGGACTACCGCACCGGGGAGCTGTTTTTT. The encoded protein is CASSPRDYRTGELFF.

The chain links TRBV7-9 to TRBJ2-5; TRBD2 matches at 9 bases. V shed 1 base, J shed 3 bases, and the junction held 0 bases outside the gene matches. The CDR3 is made up of 14 amino acids. Looked up from germline, CDR1 is SEHNR and CDR2 is FQNEAQ (reference sequence). The chain's CDR3 is CASSLVAGEETQYF. CDR3 in DNA: TGTGCCAGCAGCTTAGTAGCGGGGGAAGAGACCCAGTACTTC.

The chain has TRBV5-1 and TRBJ2-1, with 10 bases identical to TRBD2. The CDR3 spans 15 residues. Trimming cost V 3 bases and J 9 bases; bases outside gene matches: 9. CDR1 and CDR2 from the germline V gene are SGHRS and YFSETQ. CDR3 coding DNA: TGCGCCAGCAGCTCCGGGACTAGCGTCGGGGGTGAGCAGTTCTTC. Its translation: CASSSGTSVGGEQFF.

The gene calls are TRBV6-1 and TRBJ2-5; 8 bases align to TRBD1. The junction had 8 bases not matched to a gene; V was cut back by 6 bases and J by 5 bases. The CDR3 has 14 amino acids. The germline CDR1 and CDR2 sequences are MNHNS and SASEGT. The CDR3 sequence is CASRGRTGWETQYF. The CDR3 DNA follows: TGTGCCAGCAGAGGAAGGACAGGGTGGGAGACCCAGTACTTC.

The chain recombines TRBV7-2 with TRBJ1-5; possible D gene TRBD1, 5 bases. V shed 2 bases and J shed 7 bases, with 9 bases lying between them. CDR1 SGHTA and CDR2 FQGNSA come from the germline V gene. The CDR3 is 13 amino acids. CDR3 sequence reads: CASSLQGGQPQHF. The CDR3 nucleotides are TGTGCCAGCAGCTTACAGGGCGGCCAGCCCCAGCATTTT.

This clone has more than one count but fewer than ten. The V and J genes are TRBV7-3 and TRBJ2-7; maybe TRBD1 (6 bases). Trimming stripped 4 bases from V and 3 bases from J, with 10 bases between. In germline, CDR1 is SGHTA, CDR2 FQGTGA. The CDR3 sequence is 13 residues long. In DNA, the CDR3 is TGTGCCAGCAGCTCCCTACAGGGCTACGAGCAGTACTTC. It yields the protein CASSSLQGYEQYF.

The chain recombines TRBV5-4 with TRBJ2-5; TRBD2 is a possible D gene (5 bases). This CDR3 has 14 amino acids. Looked up from germline, CDR1 is SGHNT and CDR2 is YYREEE (reference sequence). Trimming pared 4 bases from V and 4 bases from J, leaving 14 bases between. CDR3 region: CASSPPTGRETQYF. Here the CDR3 DNA reads TGTGCCAGCAGCCCACCTACGGGAAGAGAGACCCAGTACTTC.

The CDR3 DNA is TGTGCCAGCAGTCGGGCTAGCGGGGACAGCTTCTCCTACGAGCAGTACTTC. It is translated as CASSRASGDSFSYEQYF. The V and J genes are TRBV6-2 or TRBV6-3 and TRBJ2-7; 9 positions match TRBD2. Germline V CDR1 and CDR2: MNHEY, SVGEGT. The ends lost 5 bases at V and 0 bases at J; junction bases unmatched: 11. The CDR3 has 17 amino acids.

The J gene is TRBJ2-7, the V gene TRBV2; 11 bases match TRBD2. CDR3 size: 14 residues. Looked up from germline, CDR1 is SNHLY and CDR2 is FYNNEI. The ends lost 5 bases at V and 4 bases at J; junction bases unmatched: 4. CDR3 sequence reads: CASSLTSGMYEQYF. CDR3 bases: TGTGCCAGCAGTCTGACTAGCGGGATGTACGAGCAGTACTTC.

The chain employs TRBV24-1 and TRBJ1-4; a weak D match, TRBD1 (5 bases). Trimming took 1 base from V and 3 from J, leaving 17 bases between them. CDR3 size: 18 residues. The germline gives CDR1 KGHDR, CDR2 SFDVKD. CDR3: CATSDFRGTPTANEKLFF. The CDR3 region has the DNA TGTGCCACCAGTGATTTCCGGGGGACGCCGACGGCTAATGAAAAACTGTTTTTT.

In this sample, this clone turned up once. The chain carries TRBV4-3 and TRBJ2-1, with D maybe TRBD2 (7 bases). CDR3 size: 15 residues. V lost 0 bases and J lost 5, with 11 bases in between. Looked up from germline, CDR1 is LGHNA and CDR2 is YSLEER. This CDR3 is CASSQDHGGHNEQFF. The DNA of the CDR3 is TGCGCCAGCAGCCAAGATCACGGGGGGCACAATGAGCAGTTCTTC.